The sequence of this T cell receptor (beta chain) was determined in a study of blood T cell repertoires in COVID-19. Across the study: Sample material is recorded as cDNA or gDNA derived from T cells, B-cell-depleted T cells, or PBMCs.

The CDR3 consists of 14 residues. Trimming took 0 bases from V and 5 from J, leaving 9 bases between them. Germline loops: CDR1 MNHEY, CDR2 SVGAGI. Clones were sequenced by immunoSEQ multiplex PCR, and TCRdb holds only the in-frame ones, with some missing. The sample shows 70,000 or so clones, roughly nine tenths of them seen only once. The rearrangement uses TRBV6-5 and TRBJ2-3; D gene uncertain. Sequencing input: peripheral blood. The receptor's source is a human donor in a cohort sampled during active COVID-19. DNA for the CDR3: TGTGCCAGCAGTTACTCCGGGTTAGGAGATACGCAGTATTTT. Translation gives CASSYSGLGDTQYF.